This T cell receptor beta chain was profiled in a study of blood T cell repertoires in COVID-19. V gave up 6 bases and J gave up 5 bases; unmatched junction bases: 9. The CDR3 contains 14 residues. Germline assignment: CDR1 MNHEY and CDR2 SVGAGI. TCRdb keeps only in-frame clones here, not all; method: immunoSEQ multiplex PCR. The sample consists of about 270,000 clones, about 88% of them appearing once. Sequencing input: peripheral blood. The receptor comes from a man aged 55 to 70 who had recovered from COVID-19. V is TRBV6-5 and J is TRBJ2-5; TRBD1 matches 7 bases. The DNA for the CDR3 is TGTGCCAGCAGGAAACAGGGGCCCCTGGAGACCCAGTACTTC. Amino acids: CASRKQGPLETQYF.